Described below is a single T cell receptor (beta chain) sequence and its context. The data stem from a study of T cell changes during pregnancy in multiple sclerosis. The CDR3 spans 15 residues. Germline CDR1 KGHSH, CDR2 LQKENI. V gave up 6 bases and J gave up 0 bases; unmatched junction bases: 4. Libraries were prepared by immunoSEQ multiplex PCR; TCRdb keeps only in-frame clonotypes and omits some of them. This sample has fewer than 70,000 clones, with 80% to 95% found just once. The clonotype comes from a female donor with multiple sclerosis, enrolled in a pregnancy study. The chain uses TRBV18 and TRBJ2-7; 11 bases agree with TRBD2. Sample: peripheral blood, taken in the second trimester of pregnancy. The CDR3 sequence is CASSRGLAGSYEQYF. The DNA for the CDR3 is TGTGCCAGCTCCCGCGGACTAGCGGGCTCCTACGAGCAGTACTTC.